The rows below give T cell receptor beta chains drawn from one sample of a study of blood T cell repertoires in COVID-19. Using immunoSEQ multiplex PCR, the repertoire was profiled, and TCRdb retains in-frame clones only, with some absent. The sample lists under 350,000 clones, approximately 91% occurring once. Sequencing was performed on peripheral blood. The receptors originated from a man aged 50 to 60 with acute or convalescent COVID-19. CDR3s include the opening cysteine and the closing phenylalanine or tryptophan. D genes are given only for firm matches. Not all rows give a size; the values are once, few, many and, for expanded clones, a class.

TRBD1	.	TRBV18	TRBJ2-6	CASSRPGQGTGANVLTF	TGTGCCAGCTCACGACCGGGACAGGGTACTGGGGCCAACGTCCTGACTTTC
.	.	TRBV2	TRBJ2-3	CASSPLDTQYF	TGTGCCAGCAGCCCTCTAGATACGCAGTATTTT
.	.	TRBV19	TRBJ1-2	CASSGATPAGYTF	TGTGCCAGTAGTGGGGCTACCCCGGCCGGCTACACCTTC
.	.	TRBV25-1	TRBJ2-2	CASSSQGITGELFF	TGTGCCAGCAGTTCACAGGGAATCACCGGGGAGCTGTTTTTT
.	once	TRBV30	TRBJ2-5	CAWREGRGSRETQYF	TGTGCCTGGCGTGAAGGGAGAGGGAGTAGGGAGACCCAGTACTTC
.	.	TRBV6-1	TRBJ1-2	CASSEGEGRNYGYTF	TGTGCCAGCAGTGAGGGAGAGGGAAGGAACTATGGCTACACCTTC
TRBD1	.	TRBV5-1	TRBJ2-1	CASSTGTESNEQFF	TGCGCCAGCAGCACCGGGACAGAGAGCAATGAGCAGTTCTTC
TRBD1	.	TRBV2	TRBJ2-2	CASRTDRANTGELFF	TGTGCCAGCAGGACCGACAGGGCGAACACCGGGGAGCTGTTTTTT
.	.	TRBV5-6	TRBJ1-5	CASSLAAGARNQPQHF	TGTGCCAGCAGCTTGGCCGCAGGGGCAAGGAATCAGCCCCAGCATTTT
.	.	TRBV6-5	TRBJ1-1	CATFLGGLDTEAFF	TGTGCCACTTTCCTGGGGGGGCTGGACACTGAAGCTTTCTTT
TRBD2	.	TRBV18	TRBJ2-7	CASDEGGGVSYEQYF	TGTGCCAGCGACGAAGGCGGGGGGGTCTCCTACGAGCAGTACTTC
TRBD1	.	TRBV5-1	TRBJ2-1	CASSLGDRGGYNEQFF	TGCGCCAGCAGCTTGGGGGACAGGGGTGGCTACAATGAGCAGTTCTTC
.	few	TRBV20-1	TRBJ2-1	CSAGSGNEQFF	TGCAGTGCCGGGTCGGGGAATGAGCAGTTCTTC
.	.	TRBV7-9	TRBJ2-7	CASSLGPSVQYF	TGTGCCAGCAGCTTAGGCCCCTCGGTTCAGTACTTC
.	.	TRBV2	TRBJ1-2	CACEGIFNYGYTF	TGTGCCTGTGAGGGCATTTTTAACTATGGCTACACCTTC
.	.	TRBV18	TRBJ1-2	CASSQGRDGYTF	TGTGCCAGCTCCCAGGGGAGAGACGGCTACACCTTC
.	.	TRBV7-6	TRBJ2-2	CASSSDWTTGELFF	TGTGCCAGCAGCTCGGACTGGACCACCGGGGAGCTGTTTTTT
.	.	TRBV7-8	TRBJ1-2	CASSLGPLNYGYTF	TGTGCCAGCAGCTTAGGGCCCCTCAACTATGGCTACACCTTC
.	.	TRBV3-1/TRBV3-2	TRBJ2-7	CASSPTGGTTYEQYF	TGTGCCAGCAGCCCAACAGGGGGGACTACCTACGAGCAGTACTTC
.	many	TRBV10-2	TRBJ2-1	CASSFTGKSEQFF	TGCGCCAGCAGTTTTACGGGGAAGAGTGAGCAGTTCTTC
TRBD1	.	TRBV18	TRBJ1-3	CASSPAGQGGNTIYF	TGTGCCAGCTCACCAGCCGGACAGGGTGGAAACACCATATATTTT
.	.	TRBV5-1	TRBJ1-6	CASSLGQVNNSPLHF	TGCGCCAGCAGCTTGGGGCAGGTCAATAATTCACCCCTCCACTTT
TRBD1	.	TRBV19	TRBJ2-7	CASSMGMGQGAREQYF	TGTGCCAGTAGTATGGGGATGGGACAGGGGGCTCGCGAGCAGTACTTC
.	.	TRBV7-8	TRBJ1-2	CASSFRGRQGGGYTF	TGTGCCAGCAGCTTTCGTGGTAGGCAGGGAGGTGGCTACACCTTC
TRBD2	.	TRBV4-2	TRBJ2-3	CASSQDGAGGPTDTQYF	TGTGCCAGCAGCCAAGATGGGGCGGGGGGGCCCACAGATACGCAGTATTTT
TRBD1	.	TRBV7-9	TRBJ1-4	CASSLWDRSEKLFF	TGTGCCAGCAGCCTGTGGGACAGAAGTGAAAAACTGTTTTTT
TRBD2	.	TRBV5-4	TRBJ2-7	CASTPGLAGGTYEQYF	TGTGCCAGCACCCCCGGACTAGCGGGGGGAACCTACGAGCAGTACTTC
TRBD1	.	TRBV7-3	TRBJ1-1	CASSPDAGGGTEAFF	TGTGCCAGCAGCCCCGACGCAGGGGGCGGCACTGAAGCTTTCTTT
.	.	TRBV2	TRBJ1-5	CASSPGETSNQPQHF	TGTGCCAGCAGCCCGGGGGAAACTAGCAATCAGCCCCAGCATTTT
.	.	TRBV3-1/TRBV3-2	TRBJ1-1	CASSQDWGGVNTEAFF	TGTGCCAGCAGCCAAGACTGGGGGGGAGTGAACACTGAAGCTTTCTTT
TRBD1	.	TRBV3-1/TRBV3-2	TRBJ1-3	CASSLTGVKGNTIYF	TGTGCCAGCAGCCTCACAGGGGTAAAGGGAAACACCATATATTTT
TRBD1	.	TRBV3-1/TRBV3-2	TRBJ1-5	CASSQAGQPNQPQHF	TGTGCCAGCAGCCAAGCGGGACAGCCCAATCAGCCCCAGCATTTT
.	.	TRBV5-1	TRBJ2-3	CASSSGHLPDTQYF	TGCGCCAGCAGCTCGGGACACCTCCCAGATACGCAGTATTTT
.	.	TRBV10-1	TRBJ2-2	CATSPGVRDGELFF	TGCGCCACCAGCCCCGGGGTGAGGGACGGGGAGCTGTTTTTT
.	.	TRBV10-3	TRBJ2-2	CAISGVAAGELFF	TGTGCCATCAGCGGGGTGGCGGCCGGGGAGCTGTTTTTT
TRBD1	.	TRBV7-8	TRBJ2-1	CASSLGGQGSNEQFF	TGTGCCAGCAGCTTAGGGGGACAGGGATCGAATGAGCAGTTCTTC
TRBD1	.	TRBV5-1	TRBJ1-6	CASSLEGQGARSPLHF	TGCGCCAGCAGCTTGGAGGGGCAGGGGGCACGGTCACCCCTCCACTTT
TRBD1	.	TRBV10-3	TRBJ1-1	CAISESTMTGIEAFF	TGTGCCATCAGTGAGTCGACAATGACAGGGATTGAAGCTTTCTTT
.	.	TRBV30	TRBJ2-6	CAGLQDSGANVLTF	TGTGCCGGATTACAGGACTCTGGGGCCAACGTCCTGACTTTC
.	.	TRBV7-6	TRBJ2-2	CASSLGGGVSTGELFF	TGTGCCAGCAGCTTAGGAGGGGGGGTGAGCACCGGGGAGCTGTTTTTT
.	.	TRBV10-3	TRBJ1-2	CAIRGGARGYTF	TGTGCCATCCGCGGGGGCGCGCGGGGCTACACCTTC
.	.	TRBV9	TRBJ1-6	CASSVEGAGANNSPLHF	TGTGCCAGCAGCGTAGAAGGGGCAGGGGCGAATAATTCACCCCTCCACTTT